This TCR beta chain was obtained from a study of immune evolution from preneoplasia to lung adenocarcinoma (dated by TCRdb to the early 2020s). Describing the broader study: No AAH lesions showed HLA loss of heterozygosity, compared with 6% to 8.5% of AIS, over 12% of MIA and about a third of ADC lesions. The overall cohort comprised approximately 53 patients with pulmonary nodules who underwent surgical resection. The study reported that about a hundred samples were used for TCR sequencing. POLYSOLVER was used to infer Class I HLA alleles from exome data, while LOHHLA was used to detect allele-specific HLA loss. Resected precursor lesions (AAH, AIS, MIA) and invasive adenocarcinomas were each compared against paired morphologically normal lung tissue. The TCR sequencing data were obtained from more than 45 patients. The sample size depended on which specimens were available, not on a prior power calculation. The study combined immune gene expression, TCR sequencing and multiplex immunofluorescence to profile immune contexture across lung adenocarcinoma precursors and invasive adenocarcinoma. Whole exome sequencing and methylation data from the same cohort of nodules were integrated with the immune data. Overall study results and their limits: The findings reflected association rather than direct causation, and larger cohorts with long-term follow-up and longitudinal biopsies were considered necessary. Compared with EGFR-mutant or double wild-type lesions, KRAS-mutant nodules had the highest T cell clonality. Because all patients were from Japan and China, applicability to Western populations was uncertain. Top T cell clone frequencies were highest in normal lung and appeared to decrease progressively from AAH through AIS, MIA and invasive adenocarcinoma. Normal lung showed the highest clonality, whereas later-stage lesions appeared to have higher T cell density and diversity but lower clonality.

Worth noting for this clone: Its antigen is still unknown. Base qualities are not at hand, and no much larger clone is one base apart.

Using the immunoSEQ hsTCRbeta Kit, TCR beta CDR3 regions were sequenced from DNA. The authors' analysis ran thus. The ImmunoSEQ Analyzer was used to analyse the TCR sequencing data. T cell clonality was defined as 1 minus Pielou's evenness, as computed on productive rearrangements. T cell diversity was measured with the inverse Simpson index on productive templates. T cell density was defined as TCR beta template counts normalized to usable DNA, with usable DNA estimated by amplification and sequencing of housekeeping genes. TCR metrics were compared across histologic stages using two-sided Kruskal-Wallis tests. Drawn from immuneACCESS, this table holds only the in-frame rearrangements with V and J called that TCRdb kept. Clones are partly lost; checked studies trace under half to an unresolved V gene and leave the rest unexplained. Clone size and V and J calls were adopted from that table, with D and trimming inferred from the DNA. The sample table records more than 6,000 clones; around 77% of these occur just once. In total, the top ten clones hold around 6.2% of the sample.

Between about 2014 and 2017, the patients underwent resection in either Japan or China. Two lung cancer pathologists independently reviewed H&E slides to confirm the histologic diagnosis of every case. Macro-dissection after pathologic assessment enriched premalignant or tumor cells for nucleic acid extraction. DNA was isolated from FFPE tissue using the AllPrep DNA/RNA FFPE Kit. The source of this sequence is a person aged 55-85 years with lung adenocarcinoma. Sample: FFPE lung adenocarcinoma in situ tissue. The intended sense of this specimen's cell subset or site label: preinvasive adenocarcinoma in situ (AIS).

Read as DNA, the sequence is TGTGCCTGGAGTAAAGGGGATTGGGAGCAGTACTTC. The encoded protein is CAWSKGDWEQYF. The rearranged chain carries TRBV30 and TRBJ2-7; the D gene is perhaps TRBD1, on 5 matching bases. The junction shows trimming of 2 bases on V and 7 bases on J, plus 12 bases between the germline ends. The CDR3 sequence holds 12 residues, the cysteine and phenylalanine included. The DNA shown is the 36-base CDR3, in frame from base 1. Sequences GTSNPN (CDR1) and SVGIG (CDR2) are obtained from the germline V gene (reference sequence).